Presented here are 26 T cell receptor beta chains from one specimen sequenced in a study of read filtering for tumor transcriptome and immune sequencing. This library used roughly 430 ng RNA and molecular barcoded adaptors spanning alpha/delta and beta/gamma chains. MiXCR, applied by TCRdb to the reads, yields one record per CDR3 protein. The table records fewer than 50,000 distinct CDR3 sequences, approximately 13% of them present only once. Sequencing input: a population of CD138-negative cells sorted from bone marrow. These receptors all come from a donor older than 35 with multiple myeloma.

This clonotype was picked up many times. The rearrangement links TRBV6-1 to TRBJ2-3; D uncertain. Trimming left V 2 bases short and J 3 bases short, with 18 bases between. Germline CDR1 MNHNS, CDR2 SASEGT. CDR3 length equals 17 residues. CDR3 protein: CASSENDPGRGTDTQYF. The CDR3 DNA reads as TGTGCCAGCAGTGAAAATGATCCGGGCCGAGGTACAGATACGCAGTATTTT.

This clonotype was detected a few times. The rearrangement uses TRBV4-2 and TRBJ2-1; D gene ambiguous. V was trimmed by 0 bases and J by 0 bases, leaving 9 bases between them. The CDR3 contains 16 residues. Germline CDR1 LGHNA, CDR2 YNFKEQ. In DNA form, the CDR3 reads TGTGCCAGCAGCCAAGACGGCCTAGGCTCCTACAATGAGCAGTTCTTC. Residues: CASSQDGLGSYNEQFF.

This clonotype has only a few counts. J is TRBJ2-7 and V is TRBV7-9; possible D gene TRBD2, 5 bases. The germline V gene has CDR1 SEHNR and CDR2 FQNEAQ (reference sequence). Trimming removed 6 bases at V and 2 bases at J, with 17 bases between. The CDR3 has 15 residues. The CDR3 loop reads CASRREGANAYEQYF. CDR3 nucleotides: TGTGCCAGCAGACGCGAGGGAGCTAATGCCTACGAGCAGTACTTC.

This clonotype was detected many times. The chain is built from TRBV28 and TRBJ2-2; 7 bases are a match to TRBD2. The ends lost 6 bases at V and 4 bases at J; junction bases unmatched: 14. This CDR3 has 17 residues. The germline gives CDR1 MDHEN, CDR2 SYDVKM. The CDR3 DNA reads TGTGCCAGCAGCCGCCCCCCGGGCGGGAGAGGCACCGGGGAGCTGTTTTTT. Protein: CASSRPPGGRGTGELFF. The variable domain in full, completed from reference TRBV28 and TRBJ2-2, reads DVKVTQSSRYLVKRTGEKVFLECVQDMDHENMFWYRQDPGLGLRLIYFSYDVKMKEKGDIPEGYSVSREKKERFSLILESASTNQTSMYLCASSRPPGGRGTGELFFGEGSRLTVL.

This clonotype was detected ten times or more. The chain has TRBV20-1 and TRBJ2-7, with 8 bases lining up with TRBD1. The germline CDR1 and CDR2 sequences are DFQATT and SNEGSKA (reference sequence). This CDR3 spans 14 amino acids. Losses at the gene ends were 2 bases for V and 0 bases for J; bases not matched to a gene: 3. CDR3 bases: TGCAGTGCTAGAAGGACAGGGTACTCCTACGAGCAGTACTTC. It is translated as CSARRTGYSYEQYF.

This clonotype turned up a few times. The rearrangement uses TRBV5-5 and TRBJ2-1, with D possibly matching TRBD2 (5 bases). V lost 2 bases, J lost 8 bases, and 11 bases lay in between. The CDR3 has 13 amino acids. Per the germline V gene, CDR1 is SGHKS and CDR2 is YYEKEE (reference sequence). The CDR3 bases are TGTGCCAGCAGCTTAAATCCGGGGTATGAGCAGTTCTTC. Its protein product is CASSLNPGYEQFF.

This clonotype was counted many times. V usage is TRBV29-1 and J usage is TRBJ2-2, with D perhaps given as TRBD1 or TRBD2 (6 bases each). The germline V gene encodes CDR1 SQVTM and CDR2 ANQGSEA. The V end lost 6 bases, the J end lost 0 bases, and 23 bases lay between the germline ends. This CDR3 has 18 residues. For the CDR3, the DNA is TGCAGCGTGCTGGGCCGGGGGCCCCCGCCCTCGAACACCGGGGAGCTGTTTTTT. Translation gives CSVLGRGPPPSNTGELFF.

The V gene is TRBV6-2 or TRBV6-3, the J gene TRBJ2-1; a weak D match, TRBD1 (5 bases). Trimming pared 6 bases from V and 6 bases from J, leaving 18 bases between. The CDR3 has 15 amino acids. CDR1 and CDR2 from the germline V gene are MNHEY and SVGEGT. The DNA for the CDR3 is TGTGCCAGCAGAGCCCCCCAGGGTCAAGGCAATGAGCAGTTCTTC. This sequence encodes CASRAPQGQGNEQFF.

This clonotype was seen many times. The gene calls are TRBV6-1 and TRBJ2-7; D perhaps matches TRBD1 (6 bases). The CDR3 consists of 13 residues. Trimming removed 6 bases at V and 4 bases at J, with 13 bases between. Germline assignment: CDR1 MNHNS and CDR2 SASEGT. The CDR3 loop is CASSRDIQYEQYF. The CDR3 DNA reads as TGTGCCAGCAGCAGGGACATACAATACGAGCAGTACTTC.

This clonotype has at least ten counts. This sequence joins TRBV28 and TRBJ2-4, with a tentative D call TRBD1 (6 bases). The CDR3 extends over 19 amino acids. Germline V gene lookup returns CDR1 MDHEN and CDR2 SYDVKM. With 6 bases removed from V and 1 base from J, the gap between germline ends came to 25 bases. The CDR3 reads CASSSVQGWFGEAKNIQYF. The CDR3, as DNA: TGTGCCAGCAGCTCCGTACAGGGTTGGTTTGGTGAGGCCAAAAACATTCAGTACTTC.

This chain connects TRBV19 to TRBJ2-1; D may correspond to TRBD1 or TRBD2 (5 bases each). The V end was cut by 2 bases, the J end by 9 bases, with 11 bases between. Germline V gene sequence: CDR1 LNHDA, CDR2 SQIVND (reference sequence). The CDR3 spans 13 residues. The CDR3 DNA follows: TGTGCCAGTAGTATATACGGGGACGGTGAGCAGTTCTTC. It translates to CASSIYGDGEQFF.

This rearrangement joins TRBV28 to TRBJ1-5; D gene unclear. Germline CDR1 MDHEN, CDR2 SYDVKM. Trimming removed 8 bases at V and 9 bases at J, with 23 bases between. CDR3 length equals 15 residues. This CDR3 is CASGSTSIPAVPQHF. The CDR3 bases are TGTGCCAGCGGTTCAACTTCGATCCCAGCTGTGCCCCAGCATTTT.

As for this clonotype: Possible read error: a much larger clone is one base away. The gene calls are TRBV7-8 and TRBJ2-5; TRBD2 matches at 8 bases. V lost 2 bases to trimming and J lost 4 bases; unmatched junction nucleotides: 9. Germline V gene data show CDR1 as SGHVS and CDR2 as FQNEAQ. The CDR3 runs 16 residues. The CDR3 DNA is TGTGCCAGCAGCTTATCCACTAGCGGAGGTCGAGAGACCCAGTACTTC. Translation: CASSLSTSGGRETQYF.

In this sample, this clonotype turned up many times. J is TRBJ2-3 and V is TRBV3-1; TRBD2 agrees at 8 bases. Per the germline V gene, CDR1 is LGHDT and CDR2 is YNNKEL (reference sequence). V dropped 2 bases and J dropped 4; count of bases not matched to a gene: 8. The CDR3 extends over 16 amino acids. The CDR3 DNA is TGTGCCAGCAGCCAAATGCCGACGGGAGGGGCAGATACGCAGTATTTT. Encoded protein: CASSQMPTGGADTQYF.

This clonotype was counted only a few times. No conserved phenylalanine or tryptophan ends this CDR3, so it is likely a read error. CDR3 in amino acids: CASSTQGIAKNIQYC. The CDR3 DNA follows: TGTGCCAGTAGTACCCAAGGGATCGCCAAAAACATTCAGTACTGC. The V call is TRBV19, the J call TRBJ2-4, with unresolved D. Germline V gives CDR1 LNHDA, CDR2 SQIVND (reference sequence). V lost 4 bases and J lost 1, with 11 bases in between. The CDR3 is 15 amino acids.

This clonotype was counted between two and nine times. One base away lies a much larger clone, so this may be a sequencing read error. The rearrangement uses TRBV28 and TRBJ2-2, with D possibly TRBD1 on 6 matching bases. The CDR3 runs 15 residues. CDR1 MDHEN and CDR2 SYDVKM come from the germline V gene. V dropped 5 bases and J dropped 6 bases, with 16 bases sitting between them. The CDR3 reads CASSNGQMRAGELFF. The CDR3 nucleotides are TGTGCCAGCAGTAACGGACAGATGCGGGCCGGGGAGCTGTTTTTT.

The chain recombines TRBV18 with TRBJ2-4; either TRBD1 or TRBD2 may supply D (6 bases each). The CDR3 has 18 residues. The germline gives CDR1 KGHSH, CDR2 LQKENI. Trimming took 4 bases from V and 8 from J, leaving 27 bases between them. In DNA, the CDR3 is TGTGCCAGCTCACGCACGGGAGTGGACAGCCCTAGAAAGGACATTCAGTACTTC. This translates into CASSRTGVDSPRKDIQYF.

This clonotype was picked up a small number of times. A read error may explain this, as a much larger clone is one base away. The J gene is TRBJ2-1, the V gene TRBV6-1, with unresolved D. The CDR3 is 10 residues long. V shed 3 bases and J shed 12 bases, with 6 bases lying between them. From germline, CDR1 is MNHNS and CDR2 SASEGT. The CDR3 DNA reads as TGTGCCAGCAGTGACCATGGGCAGTTCTTC. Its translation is CASSDHGQFF.

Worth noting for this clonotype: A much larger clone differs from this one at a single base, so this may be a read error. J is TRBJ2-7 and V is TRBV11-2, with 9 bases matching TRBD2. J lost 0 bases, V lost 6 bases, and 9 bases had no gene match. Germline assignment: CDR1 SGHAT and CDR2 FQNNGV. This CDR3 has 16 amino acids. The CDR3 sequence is CASSRGGSGSSYEQYF. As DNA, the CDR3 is TGTGCCAGCAGTAGAGGAGGTAGCGGGAGCTCCTACGAGCAGTACTTC.

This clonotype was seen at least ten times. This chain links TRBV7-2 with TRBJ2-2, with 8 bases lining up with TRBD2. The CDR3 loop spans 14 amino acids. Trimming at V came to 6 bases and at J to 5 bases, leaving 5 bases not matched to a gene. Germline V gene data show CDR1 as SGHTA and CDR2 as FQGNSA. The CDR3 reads CASRYSGTTGELFF. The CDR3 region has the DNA TGTGCCAGCAGATATAGCGGGACAACCGGGGAGCTGTTTTTT.

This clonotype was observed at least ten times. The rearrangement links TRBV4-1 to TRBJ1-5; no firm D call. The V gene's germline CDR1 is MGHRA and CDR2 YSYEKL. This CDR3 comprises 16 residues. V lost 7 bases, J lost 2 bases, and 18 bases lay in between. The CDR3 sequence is CASTSRVVDRNQPQHF. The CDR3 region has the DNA TGCGCCAGCACCTCAAGAGTGGTTGATCGCAATCAGCCCCAGCATTTT.

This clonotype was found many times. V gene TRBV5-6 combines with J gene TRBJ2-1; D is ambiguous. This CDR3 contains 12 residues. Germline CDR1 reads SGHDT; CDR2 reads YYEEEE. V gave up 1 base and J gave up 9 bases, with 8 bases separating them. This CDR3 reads CASSLSAPEQFF. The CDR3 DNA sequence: TGTGCCAGCAGCTTGTCGGCTCCTGAGCAGTTCTTC.

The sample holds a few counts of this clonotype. CDR3: CASSLSPGTNTGELFF. The DNA for the CDR3 is TGTGCCAGCAGTTTATCCCCCGGGACGAACACCGGGGAGCTGTTTTTT. V gene TRBV27 combines with J gene TRBJ2-2, with TRBD2 as a possible D gene (5 bases). Between the trimmed V and J ends, which lost 0 bases and 0 bases, there was a span of 8 bases. The CDR3 covers 16 residues. CDR1 and CDR2 (germline): MNHEY, SMNVEV (reference sequence).

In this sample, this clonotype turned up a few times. CDR3 nucleotides: TGCAGTGCTAGAGTTTGGGGCAGGGGTAGTTCCACAGATACGCAGTATTTT. Residues: CSARVWGRGSSTDTQYF. The rearrangement joins TRBV20-1 to TRBJ2-3, with D tentatively TRBD1 (6 bases). Trimming left V 1 base short and J 2 bases short, with 19 bases between. Germline CDR1 and CDR2: DFQATT and SNEGSKA (reference sequence). The CDR3 length is 17 residues.

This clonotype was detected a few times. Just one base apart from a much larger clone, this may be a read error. CDR3 coding DNA: TGTGCCGGCTTTTACGGGACCAACACTGAAGCTTTCTTT. Translating it yields CAGFYGTNTEAFF. J is TRBJ1-1 and V is TRBV7-9; D may be TRBD1 (5 bases). Between the trimmed V and J ends, which lost 11 bases and 2 bases, there was a span of 15 bases. Looked up from germline, CDR1 is SEHNR and CDR2 is FQNEAQ (reference sequence). The CDR3 is 13 amino acids.

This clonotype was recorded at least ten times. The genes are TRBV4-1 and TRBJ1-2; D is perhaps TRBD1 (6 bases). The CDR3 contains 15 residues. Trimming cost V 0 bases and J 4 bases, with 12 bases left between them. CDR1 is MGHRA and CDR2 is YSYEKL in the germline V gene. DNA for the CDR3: TGCGCCAGCAGCCAAGATATGGCAGGGGTCTATGGCTACACCTTC. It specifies CASSQDMAGVYGYTF.